One and the same sample provided the 13 T cell receptor beta chains below, sequenced in a study of cytomegalovirus exposure and HLA in healthy donors. Primers: 60 Vbeta forward and 13 Jbeta reverse. Using immunoSEQ multiplex PCR, the repertoire was profiled, and TCRdb retains in-frame clones only, with some absent. The data show about 230,000 clones, with roughly 89% seen just once and less than 1.2% held by the top ten. The sample taken for sequencing was PBMCs. Receptors were obtained from a woman between 18 and 30 years old in good health and CMV-seronegative.

V and J are TRBV27 and TRBJ2-1; 10 bases align to TRBD2. V was clipped by 7 bases and J by 7 bases; unmatched bases: 13. CDR1 MNHEY and CDR2 SMNVEV come from the germline V gene (reference sequence). The CDR3 has 16 amino acids. CDR3 protein: CASTPRLLAGQNEQFF. CDR3 nucleotide sequence: TGTGCCAGCACCCCAAGGCTACTAGCGGGGCAGAATGAGCAGTTCTTC.

This CDR3 reads CASSFELAGGGGTDTQYF. The CDR3 coding sequence is TGTGCCAGCAGCTTCGAACTAGCGGGAGGGGGGGGGACAGATACGCAGTATTTT. J is TRBJ2-3 and V is TRBV5-4, with TRBD2 matching 13 bases. CDR3 size: 18 residues. The V gene end was trimmed by 2 bases and the J gene end by 3 bases; junction bases not matched to a gene: 9. From germline, CDR1 is SGHNT and CDR2 YYREEE (reference sequence).

The rearrangement joins TRBV5-1 to TRBJ2-7; D may be TRBD2 (7 bases). The germline gives CDR1 SGHRS, CDR2 YFSETQ. The CDR3 spans 15 residues. Trimming took off 6 bases at V and 4 bases at J, with 20 bases between the two ends. The CDR3 nucleotides read TGCGCCAGCAACCGCGGGGGCAGAATGGAGTACGAGCAGTACTTC. This translates into CASNRGGRMEYEQYF.

The chain is built from TRBV5-1 and TRBJ2-3; D possibly corresponds to TRBD2 (5 bases). Germline V gene sequence: CDR1 SGHRS, CDR2 YFSETQ. Trimming stripped 0 bases from V and 6 bases from J, with 11 bases between. The CDR3 is made up of 14 amino acids. The CDR3 nucleotides read TGCGCCAGCAGCTTGGGGCAGAGGGCGGATACGCAGTATTTT. This encodes CASSLGQRADTQYF.

J is TRBJ2-3 and V is TRBV7-3; TRBD2 matches 8 bases. This CDR3 region has 15 residues. Looked up from germline, CDR1 is SGHTA and CDR2 is FQGTGA. Germline trimming cut 5 bases from V and 1 base from J; bases unmatched to any gene: 5. The CDR3 is CASSNGREGTDTQYF. DNA of the CDR3: TGTGCCAGCAGCAATGGGCGGGAGGGCACAGATACGCAGTATTTT.

The chain is built from TRBV2 and TRBJ2-7; 12 nucleotides align to TRBD1. CDR3 length equals 19 residues. Trimming cost V 6 bases and J 1 base; bases outside gene matches: 16. The germline V gene encodes CDR1 SNHLY and CDR2 FYNNEI. CDR3 sequence: CASSGTGGRVPHLSYEQYF. The CDR3 region has the DNA TGTGCCAGCAGCGGGACAGGGGGCCGTGTCCCCCACCTTTCCTACGAGCAGTACTTC.

The chain links TRBV4-1 to TRBJ2-2; D is undetermined. Looked up from germline, CDR1 is MGHRA and CDR2 is YSYEKL. Trimming stripped 4 bases from V and 5 bases from J, with 8 bases between. The CDR3 length is 13 residues. The DNA for the CDR3 is TGCGCCAGCAGCCCTAGAGAAACCGGGGAGCTGTTTTTT. This translates into CASSPRETGELFF.

The chain links TRBV23-1 to TRBJ1-5, with D unclear. TRBV23-1 is an ORF, with its function uncertain. Trimming took 1 base from V and 10 from J, leaving 11 bases between them. The CDR3 length is 13 residues. The CDR3 nucleotides are TGCGCCAGCAGTCAATTGTTGAGGGTTCCCCAGCATTTT. Protein product: CASSQLLRVPQHF.

The rearrangement links TRBV7-9 to TRBJ1-1, with TRBD1 identical over 10 bases. V gave up 5 bases and J gave up 1 base; unmatched junction bases: 1. The CDR3 length is 14 residues. From germline, CDR1 is SEHNR and CDR2 FQNEAQ (reference sequence). The CDR3 here is CASSRTGGNTEAFF. The DNA for the CDR3 is TGTGCCAGCAGCAGGACAGGGGGGAACACTGAAGCTTTCTTT.

This chain joins TRBV7-2 and TRBJ2-3; 9 bases agree with TRBD1. The germline V gene has CDR1 SGHTA and CDR2 FQGNSA. Germline trimming cut 0 bases from V and 3 bases from J; bases unmatched to any gene: 4. The CDR3 has 16 residues. In DNA, the CDR3 is TGTGCCAGCAGCTTAGCGACAGGGGGTCCAACAGATACGCAGTATTTT. Translated: CASSLATGGPTDTQYF.

A single count supports this clone. The V and J genes are TRBV25-1 and TRBJ1-3, with D maybe TRBD1 (5 bases). The CDR3 loop spans 17 amino acids. V lost 3 bases, J lost 8 bases, and 23 bases lay in between. Germline V gene data show CDR1 as MGHDK and CDR2 as SYGVNS. CDR3 sequence: CASSDRPGRRDGDTIYF. The CDR3 DNA is TGTGCCAGCAGTGACCGCCCGGGACGGCGGGACGGGGACACCATATATTTT.

The V call is TRBV5-6, the J call TRBJ1-5; D remains unclear. Trimming cost V 2 bases and J 3 bases, with 3 bases left between them. Germline V lookup: CDR1 SGHDT, CDR2 YYEEEE. This CDR3 is built from 12 residues. The DNA of the CDR3 is TGTGCCAGCAGCTTCCACAATCAGCCCCAGCATTTT. Encoded protein: CASSFHNQPQHF.

The gene calls are TRBV11-2 and TRBJ2-1; TRBD1 agrees at 8 bases. J lost 5 bases, V lost 3 bases, and 3 bases had no gene match. This CDR3 is built from 14 residues. The germline CDR1 and CDR2 sequences are SGHAT and FQNNGV. CDR3 in amino acids: CASSFTGGNNEQFF. The CDR3 region has the DNA TGTGCCAGCAGCTTTACAGGGGGTAACAATGAGCAGTTCTTC.